A selection of T cell receptor beta chains follows, all from one sample in a study of blood T cell repertoires in COVID-19. The method was immunoSEQ multiplex PCR; TCRdb's version includes in-frame clones alone and lacks a portion of them. The table includes approximately 190,000 clones, roughly 80% detected once. The material sequenced was peripheral blood. The source of these receptors is a woman aged 30 to 39 with acute or convalescent COVID-19. Each CDR3 is given with its conserved first and last residue. Clone size is stated in some rows and not others, as once, few, many or a class when expanded.

CDR3 length	clone size	V gene	CDR3 protein
11	-	TRBV27	CASSFPLEQYF
14	-	TRBV19	CASSWGGVQETQYF
14	few	TRBV5-4	CASREQGREETQYF
14	-	TRBV11-2	CASSLMGLTDTQYF
15	-	TRBV7-8	CASSLGGREGQPQHF
13	-	TRBV3-1/TRBV3-2	CASRDRDHYGYTF
16	-	TRBV7-6	CASSLGAGGLNQPQHF
14	-	TRBV5-8	CASSLRGLRTEAFF
14	-	TRBV3-1/TRBV3-2	CASSQRRVWDEQYF
16	many	TRBV28	CASTSLGDSYNSPLHF
15	-	TRBV19	CASSIDLLAADTQYF
12	-	TRBV29-1	CSATYGTGGYTF
14	once	TRBV10-1	CASSRDRAKNIQYF
10	-	TRBV20-1	CSARLGGAFF
14	-	TRBV5-1	CASSTTVISPTQYF
15	few	TRBV7-6	CASSPSRDTRDGYTF
18	-	TRBV28	CASSLISGTSLSTDTQYF
14	-	TRBV6-2/TRBV6-3	CASSYGGAGQPQHF
17	-	TRBV3-1/TRBV3-2	CASSLTGTSICYYEQYF
12	-	TRBV15	CATSLGGYEQFF
14	-	TRBV5-8	CASSLERGLNEQFF
15	-	TRBV5-1	CASSLESQGADGYTF
12	-	TRBV29-1	CSVGQGTGELFF
16	-	TRBV7-3	CASNFIHRDTVYGYTF
15	-	TRBV7-6	CASRERQGKNEKLFF
15	-	TRBV15	CATSRERTSGQPQHF
14	-	TRBV19	CASSTTTGGYGYTF
15	once	TRBV5-4	CASSLGTGDPETQYF
15	-	TRBV11-2	CASSFSGSSYNEQFF
12	-	TRBV27	CASSRGSNEQFF
15	-	TRBV7-3	CASSPSRGGFYEQYF
13	-	TRBV9	CASSGGQGDEQYF
14	-	TRBV4-1	CASSTDRGQYEQYF
14	-	TRBV21-1	CASSPGTANEKLFF
14	once	TRBV7-9	CASSRQESNQPQHF
12	-	TRBV5-1	CASSLVKNEQFF
16	-	TRBV15	CATSRGRDRGLETQYF
16	-	TRBV7-9	CASTTPAAGRSYEQYF
13	-	TRBV5-1	CASSSGTDLGYTF
16	-	TRBV7-6	CASSFGAGSSYNEQFF
14	-	TRBV19	CASSTVYSGNTIYF
15	once	TRBV6-6	CASRTTGGGNQPQHF
13	-	TRBV11-3	CASSPDSVTEAFF
14	-	TRBV20-1	CSASGAGAKKGYTF